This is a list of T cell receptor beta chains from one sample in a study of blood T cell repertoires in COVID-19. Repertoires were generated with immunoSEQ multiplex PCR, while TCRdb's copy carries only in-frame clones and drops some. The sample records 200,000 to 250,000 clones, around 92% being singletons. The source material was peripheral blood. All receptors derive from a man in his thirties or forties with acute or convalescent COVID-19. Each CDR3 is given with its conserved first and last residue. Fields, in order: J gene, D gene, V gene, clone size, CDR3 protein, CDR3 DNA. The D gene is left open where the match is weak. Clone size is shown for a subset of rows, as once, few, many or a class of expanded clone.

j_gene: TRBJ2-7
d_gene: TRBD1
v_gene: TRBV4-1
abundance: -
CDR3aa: CASSQDPPDRASYEQYF
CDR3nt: TGCGCCAGCAGCCAAGATCCCCCGGACAGGGCCTCCTACGAGCAGTACTTC

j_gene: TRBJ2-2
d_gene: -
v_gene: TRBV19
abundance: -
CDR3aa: CASSLLTGELFF
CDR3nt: TGTGCCAGTAGCCTATTAACCGGGGAGCTGTTTTTT

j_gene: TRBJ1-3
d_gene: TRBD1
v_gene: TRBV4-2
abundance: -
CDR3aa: CASSQGQGGVGPIYF
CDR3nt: TGTGCCAGCAGCCAAGGACAGGGGGGCGTGGGACCCATATATTTT

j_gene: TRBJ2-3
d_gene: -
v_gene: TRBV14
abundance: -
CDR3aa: CASTPGGAVVTDTQYF
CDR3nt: TGTGCCAGCACCCCCGGAGGAGCGGTTGTTACAGATACGCAGTATTTT

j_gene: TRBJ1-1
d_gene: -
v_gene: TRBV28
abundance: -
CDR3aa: CASSLRGLSTEAFF
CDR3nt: TGTGCCAGCAGTTTACGAGGGTTAAGCACTGAAGCTTTCTTT

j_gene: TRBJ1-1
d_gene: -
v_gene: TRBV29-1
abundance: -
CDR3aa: CSARDTEWNTEAFF
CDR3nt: TGCAGCGCCCGGGACACCGAGTGGAACACTGAAGCTTTCTTT

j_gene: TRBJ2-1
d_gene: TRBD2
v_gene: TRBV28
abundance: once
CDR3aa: CASIAGVYNEQFF
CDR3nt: TGTGCCAGCATAGCGGGAGTATACAATGAGCAGTTCTTC

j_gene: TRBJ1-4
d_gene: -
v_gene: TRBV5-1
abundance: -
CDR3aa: CASSLALATNEKLFF
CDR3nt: TGCGCCAGCAGCTTGGCGTTAGCAACTAATGAAAAACTGTTTTTT

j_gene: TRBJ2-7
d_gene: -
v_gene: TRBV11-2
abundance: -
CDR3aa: CASSSYPGSYEQYF
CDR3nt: TGTGCCAGCAGCTCCTACCCGGGGAGCTACGAGCAGTACTTC

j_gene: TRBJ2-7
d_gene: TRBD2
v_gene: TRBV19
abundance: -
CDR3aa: CASSMASGTYEQYF
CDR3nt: TGTGCCAGTAGTATGGCTAGCGGGACGTACGAGCAGTACTTC

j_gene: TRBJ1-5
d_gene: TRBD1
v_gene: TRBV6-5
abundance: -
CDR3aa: CASRTGTGNQPQHF
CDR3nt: TGTGCCAGCAGGACCGGGACAGGGAATCAGCCCCAGCATTTT

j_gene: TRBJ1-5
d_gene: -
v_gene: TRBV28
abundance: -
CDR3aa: CASSLEAFQPQHF
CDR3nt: TGTGCCAGCAGTTTGGAGGCTTTTCAGCCCCAGCATTTT

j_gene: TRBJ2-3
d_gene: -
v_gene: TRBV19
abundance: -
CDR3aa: CASSIGDITTDTQYF
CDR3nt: TGTGCCAGTAGTATAGGGGACATAACCACAGATACGCAGTATTTT

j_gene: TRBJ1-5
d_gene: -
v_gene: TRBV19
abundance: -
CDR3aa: CASSIGARRPAQHF
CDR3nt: TGTGCCAGTAGTATAGGGGCACGCCGGCCGGCCCAGCATTTT

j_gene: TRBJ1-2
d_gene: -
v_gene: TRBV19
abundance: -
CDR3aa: CATQTSSTGQNGYTF
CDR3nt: TGTGCCACCCAGACTTCTTCGACAGGCCAAAATGGCTACACCTTC

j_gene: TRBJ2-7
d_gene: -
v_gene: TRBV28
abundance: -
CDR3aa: CASSSAGTIYEQYF
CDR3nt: TGTGCCAGCAGTTCCGCCGGGACAATCTACGAGCAGTACTTC

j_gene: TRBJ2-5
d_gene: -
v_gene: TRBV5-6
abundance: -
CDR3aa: CASSTGGIGRQETQYF
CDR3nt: TGTGCCAGCAGCACGGGCGGGATTGGTCGACAAGAGACCCAGTACTTC

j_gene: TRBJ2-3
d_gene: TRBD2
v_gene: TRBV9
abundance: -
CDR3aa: CASNSGSLLDTQYF
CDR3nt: TGTGCCAGTAATAGCGGGAGCCTCCTAGATACGCAGTATTTT

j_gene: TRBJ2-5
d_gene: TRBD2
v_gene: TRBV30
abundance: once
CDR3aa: CAWSVITSGGKETQYF
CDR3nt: TGTGCCTGGAGTGTTATCACTAGCGGGGGAAAAGAGACCCAGTACTTC

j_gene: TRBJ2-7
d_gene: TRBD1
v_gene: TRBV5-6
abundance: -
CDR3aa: CASSRGQGALSYEQYF
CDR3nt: TGTGCCAGCAGCCGGGGACAGGGGGCGCTTTCGTACGAGCAGTACTTC

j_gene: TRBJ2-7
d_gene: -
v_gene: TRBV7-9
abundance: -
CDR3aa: CASSLQGNYYEQYF
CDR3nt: TGTGCCAGCAGCTTACAGGGGAATTACTACGAGCAGTACTTC

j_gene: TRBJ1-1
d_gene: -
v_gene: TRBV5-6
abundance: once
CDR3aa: CASSIPGQLEAFF
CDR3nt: TGTGCCAGCAGCATCCCGGGACAACTTGAAGCTTTCTTT

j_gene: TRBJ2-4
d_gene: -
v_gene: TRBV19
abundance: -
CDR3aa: CASSKFLQGGDVTKNIQYF
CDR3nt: TGTGCCAGTAGTAAATTTCTACAGGGTGGAGATGTAACCAAAAACATTCAGTACTTC

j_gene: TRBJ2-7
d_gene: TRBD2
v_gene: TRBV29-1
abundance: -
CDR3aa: CSVEWSAGVEEQYF
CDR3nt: TGCAGCGTTGAATGGAGTGCGGGAGTGGAGGAGCAGTACTTC

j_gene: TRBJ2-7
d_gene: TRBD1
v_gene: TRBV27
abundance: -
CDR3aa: CATGQGASYEQYF
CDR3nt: TGTGCCACCGGACAGGGGGCCTCCTACGAGCAGTACTTC

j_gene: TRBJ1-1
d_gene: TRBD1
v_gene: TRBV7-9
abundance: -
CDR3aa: CASSLGQGRVEAFF
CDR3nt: TGTGCCAGCAGCCTCGGACAGGGGAGAGTTGAAGCTTTCTTT

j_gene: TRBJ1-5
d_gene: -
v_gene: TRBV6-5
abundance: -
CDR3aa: CASSLEVGGGQPQHF
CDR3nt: TGTGCCAGCAGTTTGGAGGTGGGGGGTGGTCAGCCCCAGCATTTT

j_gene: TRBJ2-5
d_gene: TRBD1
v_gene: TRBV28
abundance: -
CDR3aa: CASSLWAGGETQYF
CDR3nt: TGTGCCAGCAGTTTATGGGCAGGGGGCGAGACCCAGTACTTC

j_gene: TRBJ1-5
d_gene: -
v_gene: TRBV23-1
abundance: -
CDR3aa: CASSQRENQPQHF
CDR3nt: TGCGCCAGCAGTCAACGCGAGAATCAGCCCCAGCATTTT

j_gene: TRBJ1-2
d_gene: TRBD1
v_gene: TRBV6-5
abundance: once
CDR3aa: CASSPQGQEIYGYTF
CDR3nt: TGTGCCAGCAGTCCCCAAGGACAGGAGATCTATGGCTACACCTTC

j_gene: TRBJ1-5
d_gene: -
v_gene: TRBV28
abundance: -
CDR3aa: CASRDLNQPQHF
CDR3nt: TGTGCCAGCAGAGACTTGAATCAGCCCCAGCATTTT

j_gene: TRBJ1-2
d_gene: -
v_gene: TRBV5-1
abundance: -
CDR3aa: CASSHGGVNYGYTF
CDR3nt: TGCGCCAGCAGCCACGGCGGTGTTAACTATGGCTACACCTTC

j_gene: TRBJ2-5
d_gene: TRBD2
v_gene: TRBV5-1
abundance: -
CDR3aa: CASSQQGTRLQETQYF
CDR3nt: TGCGCCAGCAGCCAGCAGGGGACTAGACTCCAAGAGACCCAGTACTTC

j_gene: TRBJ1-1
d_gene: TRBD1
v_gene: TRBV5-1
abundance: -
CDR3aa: CASSFGDRALMNTEAFF
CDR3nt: TGCGCCAGCAGCTTTGGGGACAGGGCGTTAATGAACACTGAAGCTTTCTTT

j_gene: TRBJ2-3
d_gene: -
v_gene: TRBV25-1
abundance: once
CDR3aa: CASSETRRPTSTSDTQYF
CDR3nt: TGTGCCAGCAGTGAAACGAGGAGGCCCACCTCCACATCAGATACGCAGTATTTT

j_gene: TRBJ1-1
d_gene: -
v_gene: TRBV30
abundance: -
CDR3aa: CAWSVDRNTEAFF
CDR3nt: TGTGCCTGGAGCGTAGACAGAAACACTGAAGCTTTCTTT

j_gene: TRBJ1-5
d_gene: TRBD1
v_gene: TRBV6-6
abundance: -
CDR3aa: CASSPQTGTGGEDQPQHF
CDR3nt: TGTGCCAGCAGTCCACAGACCGGGACAGGGGGCGAAGATCAGCCCCAGCATTTT

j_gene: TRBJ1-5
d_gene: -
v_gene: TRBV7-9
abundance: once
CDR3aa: CASSLGPGTKTSNQPQHF
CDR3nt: TGTGCCAGCAGCTTAGGGCCAGGGACAAAGACTAGCAATCAGCCCCAGCATTTT

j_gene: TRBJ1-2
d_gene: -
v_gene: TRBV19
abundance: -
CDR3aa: CASSIGPMSNYGYTF
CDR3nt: TGTGCCAGTAGTATCGGTCCGATGAGTAACTATGGCTACACCTTC

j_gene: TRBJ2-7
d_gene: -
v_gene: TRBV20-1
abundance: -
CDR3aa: CSANLGNQQYF
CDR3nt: TGCAGTGCTAACCTAGGAAACCAGCAGTACTTC

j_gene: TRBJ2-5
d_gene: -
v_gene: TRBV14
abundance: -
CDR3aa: CASSSDEGETQYF
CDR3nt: TGTGCCAGCAGCTCAGACGAGGGAGAGACCCAGTACTTC

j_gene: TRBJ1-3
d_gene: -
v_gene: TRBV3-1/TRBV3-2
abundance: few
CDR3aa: CASSPTYSGNTIYF
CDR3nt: TGTGCCAGCAGCCCTACCTACTCTGGAAACACCATATATTTT

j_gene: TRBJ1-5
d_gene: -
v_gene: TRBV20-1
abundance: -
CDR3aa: CSASRGNSNQPQHF
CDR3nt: TGCAGTGCTAGTAGGGGGAATAGCAATCAGCCCCAGCATTTT

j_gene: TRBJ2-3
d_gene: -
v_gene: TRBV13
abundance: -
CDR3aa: CASSQETSGTDTQYF
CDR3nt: TGTGCCAGCAGCCAAGAGACGAGCGGCACAGATACGCAGTATTTT

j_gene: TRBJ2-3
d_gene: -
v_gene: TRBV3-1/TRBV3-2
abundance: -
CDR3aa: CASSQDLARPDTQYF
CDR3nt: TGTGCCAGCAGCCAAGACCTAGCACGGCCAGATACGCAGTATTTT

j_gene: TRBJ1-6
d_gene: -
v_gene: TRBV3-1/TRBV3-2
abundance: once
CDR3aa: CASSQINRDSPLHF
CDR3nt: TGTGCCAGCAGCCAAATTAACAGAGATTCACCCCTCCACTTT

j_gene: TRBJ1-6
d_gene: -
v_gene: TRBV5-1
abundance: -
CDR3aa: CASSPEDGISPLHF
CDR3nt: TGCGCCAGCAGCCCGGAGGACGGGATATCACCCCTCCACTTT

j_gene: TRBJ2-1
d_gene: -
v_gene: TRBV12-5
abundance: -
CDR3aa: CASGTHINTDSYNEQFF
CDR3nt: TGTGCTAGTGGGACTCACATAAATACTGACTCCTACAATGAGCAGTTCTTC

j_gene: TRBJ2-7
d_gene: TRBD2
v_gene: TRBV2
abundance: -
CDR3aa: CASSEDGLAGASYEQYF
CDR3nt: TGTGCCAGCAGTGAAGATGGGCTAGCGGGGGCCTCCTACGAGCAGTACTTC

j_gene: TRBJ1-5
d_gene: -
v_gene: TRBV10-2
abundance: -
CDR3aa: CASSDSLLVAGPQHF
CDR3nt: TGCGCCAGCAGTGACTCCCTTCTTGTCGCCGGGCCCCAGCATTTT

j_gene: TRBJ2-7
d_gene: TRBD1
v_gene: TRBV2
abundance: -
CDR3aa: CDGRGQGPYEQYF
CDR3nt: TGTGATGGTCGGGGACAGGGACCCTACGAGCAGTACTTC

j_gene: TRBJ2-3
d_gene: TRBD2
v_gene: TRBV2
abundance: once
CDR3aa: CARSPGLAGVADTQYF
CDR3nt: TGTGCCAGGTCCCCAGGACTAGCGGGAGTGGCAGATACGCAGTATTTT